The 9 T cell receptor beta chains reported below all come from one sample, sequenced in a study of T cell responses to AZD1222 COVID-19 vaccine. The table came from immunoSEQ multiplex PCR; TCRdb's copy has only in-frame clones and leaves some out. This sample yields over 120,000 clones, of which around 90% are seen a single time; approximately 2% belongs to the top ten. Sample: peripheral blood, taken on day 0 of AZD1222 vaccination. These receptors were collected from an adult in good health.

V usage is TRBV19 and J usage is TRBJ2-3; tentatively, D is TRBD2 (5 bases). Germline loops: CDR1 LNHDA, CDR2 SQIVND (reference sequence). V was pared by 5 bases and J by 3 bases, with 9 bases between. The CDR3 runs to 13 residues. Written as DNA, the CDR3 is TGTGCCAGTAGTTTAGCGATGACAGATACGCAGTATTTT. It encodes CASSLAMTDTQYF.

The chain joins TRBV2 to TRBJ2-2; 10 bases map to TRBD1. This CDR3 has 14 residues. V lost 6 bases, J lost 7 bases, and 5 bases stayed unmatched. Germline loops: CDR1 SNHLY, CDR2 FYNNEI. The CDR3 DNA reads as TGTGCCAGCAGGGCCGGGACAGGGGTCGGGGAGCTGTTTTTT. It codes for CASRAGTGVGELFF.

In DNA form, the CDR3 reads TGTGCCAGTAGTATAGTTCCGAACACTGAAGCTTTCTTT. It codes for CASSIVPNTEAFF. This chain uses TRBV19 with TRBJ1-1; no definite D call. V lost 1 base, J lost 1 base, and 4 bases lay in between. Per germline, CDR1 LNHDA and CDR2 SQIVND (reference sequence). This CDR3 is 13 amino acids long.

The gene calls are TRBV5-6 and TRBJ1-2; D is ambiguous. The CDR3 extends over 13 amino acids. The V and J ends lost 1 base and 7 bases respectively, with 11 bases between them. The germline V gene has CDR1 SGHDT and CDR2 YYEEEE. The CDR3 nucleotides are TGTGCCAGCAGCTTGAGACCAGCTAGTGGCTACACCTTC. The encoded protein is CASSLRPASGYTF.

The gene calls are TRBV12-3 or TRBV12-4 and TRBJ1-5, with unresolved D. V was trimmed by 3 bases and J by 11 bases, leaving 11 bases between them. This CDR3 is built from 12 residues. For the CDR3, the DNA is TGTGCCAGCAGTTTTATCCGGGGTGCCCAGCATTTT. Translating it yields CASSFIRGAQHF.

The rearrangement uses TRBV27 and TRBJ2-7; 7 nucleotides match TRBD2. The J segment lost 9 bases and the V segment lost 5 bases, leaving 10 bases of the junction unmatched. The CDR3 runs to 13 residues. CDR1 and CDR2 from the germline V gene are MNHEY and SMNVEV (reference sequence). CDR3 DNA sequence: TGTGCCAGCAGTCTAGAGCCGGGAGGTCCGCAGTACTTC. Protein product: CASSLEPGGPQYF.

This rearrangement joins TRBV7-2 to TRBJ2-7; perhaps TRBD2 as D (5 bases). The CDR3 is 16 amino acids. Germline values: CDR1 SGHTA, CDR2 FQGNSA. V lost 2 bases, J lost 6 bases, and 20 bases lay in between. The CDR3 spells CASSLSYGGLMAEQYF. The CDR3, as DNA: TGTGCCAGCAGCTTATCCTATGGCGGGTTGATGGCCGAGCAGTACTTC.

The chain recombines TRBV18 with TRBJ1-6; D uncertain. The V gene lost 0 bases and the J gene lost 4 bases, with 7 bases spanning the gap. The length of the CDR3 is 15 residues. Germline values: CDR1 KGHSH, CDR2 LQKENI. CDR3 DNA: TGTGCCAGCTCACCACCCGGAGGGTATAATTCACCCCTCCACTTT. This sequence encodes CASSPPGGYNSPLHF.

This chain connects TRBV4-3 to TRBJ1-2; a weak D match, TRBD1 (5 bases). The V gene's germline CDR1 is LGHNA and CDR2 YSLEER. CDR3 length: 15 amino acids. Between the trimmed V and J ends, which lost 0 bases and 6 bases, there was a span of 14 bases. The CDR3 coding sequence is TGCGCCAGCAGCCAAGATTGGGGCGGCGGGGATGGCTACACCTTC. It yields the protein CASSQDWGGGDGYTF.